These 8 T cell receptor beta chains originate from one sample sequenced in a study of human T cells and chemical hapten exposure. Noted time point: pre-sensitization, week 0. As for treatment: therapeutic diphenylcyclopropenone sensitization with weekly scalp DPC. Each CDR3 protein gets one entry after TCRdb re-called the RACE reads with MiXCR. The repertoire has 85,000 to 90,000 distinct CDR3 sequences, around 10% of them found once; the top ten carry 3.6%. Sequenced material: whole blood, taken in connection with sensitization to the hapten diphenylcyclopropenone (DPC). The receptors shown here come from a woman in her thirties or forties with alopecia areata. Some clones in this sample may be carry-over from other donors' samples.

Here the CDR3 reads CASSYETPLFYEQYF. DNA of the CDR3: TGTGCCAGCAGTTACGAGACACCTTTATTCTACGAGCAGTACTTC. This chain uses TRBV6-2 or TRBV6-3 with TRBJ2-7, with no clear D. Deletions cut 2 bases from V and 3 bases from J, with 14 bases between. The CDR3 contains 15 residues. Looked up from germline, CDR1 is MNHEY and CDR2 is SVGEGT.

This sequence joins TRBV7-9 and TRBJ2-7; D remains unclear. The CDR3 totals 12 residues. V shed 3 bases and J shed 7 bases, with 10 bases lying between them. Germline-derived CDR1 and CDR2 are SEHNR and FQNEAQ (reference sequence). The CDR3 sequence: CASSLIGDEQYF. In DNA, the CDR3 is TGTGCCAGCAGCTTGATTGGGGATGAGCAGTACTTC.

This clonotype was counted many times. This chain uses TRBV10-3 with TRBJ1-6; no reliable D call. Trimming took off 2 bases at V and 0 bases at J, with 8 bases between the two ends. CDR1 is ENHRY and CDR2 is SYGVKD in the germline V gene. The CDR3 contains 16 residues. The CDR3 protein is CAISEMASSYNSPLHF. DNA of the CDR3: TGTGCCATCAGTGAGATGGCTAGCTCCTATAATTCACCCCTCCACTTT.

The rearrangement joins TRBV19 to TRBJ2-7; D is unclear. The germline gives CDR1 LNHDA, CDR2 SQIVND (reference sequence). The CDR3 spans 14 residues. Trimming took 3 bases from V and 6 from J, leaving 15 bases between them. CDR3 coding DNA: TGTGCCAGTAGTATCGAGACCGCGAGACCCGAGCAGTACTTC. Its protein is CASSIETARPEQYF.

The sample holds a few counts of this clonotype. The V gene is TRBV15, the J gene TRBJ1-2; 12 bases line up with TRBD1. CDR1 is LNHNV and CDR2 is YYDKDF in the germline V gene (reference sequence). The V gene end was trimmed by 0 bases and the J gene end by 5 bases; junction bases not matched to a gene: 10. This CDR3 is 18 amino acids long. The CDR3: CATSRDFSGTGGSYGYTF. The DNA of the CDR3 is TGTGCCACCAGCAGAGACTTTTCCGGGACAGGGGGCAGTTATGGCTACACCTTC.

Only a few counts were recorded for this clonotype. The V call is TRBV7-8, the J call TRBJ1-2, with D maybe TRBD1 (5 bases). CDR1 and CDR2 (germline): SGHVS, FQNEAQ. This CDR3 comprises 14 residues. The V gene lost 7 bases and the J gene lost 3 bases, with 15 bases spanning the gap. The CDR3 reads CASTPGRGDYGYTF. For the CDR3, the DNA is TGTGCCAGCACCCCAGGGAGGGGAGACTATGGCTACACCTTC.

This clonotype has a count of ten or more. The chain has TRBV12-3 or TRBV12-4 and TRBJ2-1; 9 positions agree with TRBD2. The CDR3 runs 15 residues. V trimming: 4 bases; J trimming: 7 bases; junction bases outside the gene matches: 8. This CDR3 is CASSSRGLAGNEQFF. The CDR3, as DNA: TGTGCCAGCAGTTCTAGGGGGCTAGCGGGGAATGAGCAGTTCTTC.

This clonotype has ten or more counts. The V and J genes are TRBV28 and TRBJ2-1; the D gene is possibly TRBD1 (6 bases). The germline gives CDR1 MDHEN, CDR2 SYDVKM. The CDR3 totals 12 residues. Trimming removed 3 bases at V and 10 bases at J, with 10 bases between. CDR3 nucleotides: TGTGCCAGCAGTTTTCAGGGGTTAGAGCAGTTCTTC. Translating it yields CASSFQGLEQFF.